This entry lists 20 T cell receptor beta chains sequenced from one sample in a study of cytomegalovirus exposure and HLA in healthy donors. Amplification used 60 Vbeta primers and 13 Jbeta primers. The assay was immunoSEQ multiplex PCR, and TCRdb's table has in-frame clones only and misses some. The repertoire includes some 100,000 clones, under 85% of them detected once, and approximately 3% sits in the top ten. Sequencing was carried out using PBMCs. These receptors were obtained from a female donor in good health and CMV-seropositive.

This chain joins TRBV5-1 and TRBJ2-1, with 8 bases identical to TRBD2. The trim removed 3 bases at V and 6 bases at J, leaving 11 bases unmatched. This CDR3 spans 16 amino acids. Germline CDR1 reads SGHRS; CDR2 reads YFSETQ. The CDR3 DNA sequence: TGCGCCAGCAGCTCCCGAAGCGGGGGCCCGGGCAATGAGCAGTTCTTC. It is translated as CASSSRSGGPGNEQFF. The variable domain in full, completed from reference TRBV5-1 and TRBJ2-1, reads KAGVTQTPRYLIKTRGQQVTLSCSPISGHRSVSWYQQTPGQGLQFLFEYFSETQRNKGNFPGRFSGRQFSNSRSEMNVSTLELGDSALYLCASSSRSGGPGNEQFFGPGTRLTVL.

The chain has TRBV7-2 and TRBJ1-6; D uncertain. CDR3 length equals 15 residues. Trimming took 3 bases from V and 6 from J, leaving 12 bases between them. Germline V gene sequence: CDR1 SGHTA, CDR2 FQGNSA. CDR3 bases: TGTGCCAGCAGCTTGGAGGGCCCGAGTAATTCACCCCTCCACTTT. Its protein is CASSLEGPSNSPLHF.

V gene TRBV30 combines with J gene TRBJ2-7; D perhaps matches TRBD2 (6 bases). Germline CDR1 GTSNPN, CDR2 SVGIG (reference sequence). The CDR3 sequence is 14 residues long. V lost 0 bases, J lost 7 bases, and 16 bases lay in between. CDR3 protein: CAWSVGGALLEQYF. CDR3 in DNA: TGTGCCTGGAGTGTAGGAGGGGCGCTTCTAGAGCAGTACTTC.

V gene TRBV25-1 combines with J gene TRBJ1-2; no definite D call. Deletions cut 3 bases from V and 6 bases from J, with 17 bases between. Germline V lookup: CDR1 MGHDK, CDR2 SYGVNS. The CDR3 contains 15 residues. The CDR3 region is CASSDEVGPPDGYTF. Written as DNA, the CDR3 is TGTGCCAGCAGTGATGAGGTGGGTCCCCCGGATGGCTACACCTTC.

This sequence joins TRBV30 and TRBJ1-6; unclear D gene. V lost 4 bases and J 7 bases, leaving 17 bases between the germline ends. The CDR3 has 15 residues. The germline CDR1 and CDR2 sequences are GTSNPN and SVGIG (reference sequence). The CDR3 here is CAWTTASLRNSPLHF. The CDR3 region has the DNA TGTGCCTGGACCACTGCTTCACTGAGGAATTCACCCCTCCACTTT.

The CDR3 nucleotides are TGTGCCAGCAAATGGGAAGGGGATCCGGGCTACGAGCAGTACTTC. This encodes CASKWEGDPGYEQYF. The genes are TRBV28 and TRBJ2-7, with D tentatively TRBD1 (5 bases). V was shortened by 7 bases and J by 3 bases, with 19 bases between the two germline ends. This CDR3 has 15 amino acids. Per the germline V gene, CDR1 is MDHEN and CDR2 is SYDVKM.

The chain combines TRBV30 with TRBJ2-5; D is undetermined. Germline values: CDR1 GTSNPN, CDR2 SVGIG (reference sequence). Between the trimmed V and J ends, which lost 2 bases and 5 bases, there was a span of 9 bases. CDR3 length: 12 amino acids. The CDR3 sequence is CAWSQYGETQYF. CDR3 sequence (DNA): TGTGCCTGGAGTCAGTACGGGGAGACCCAGTACTTC.

V gene TRBV4-3 combines with J gene TRBJ1-4; perhaps TRBD1 as D (5 bases). This CDR3 contains 16 residues. With 0 bases removed from V and 5 bases from J, the gap between germline ends came to 13 bases. Germline V CDR1 and CDR2: LGHNA, YSLEER. CDR3 amino acids: CASSQEGGARNEKLFF. CDR3 coding DNA: TGCGCCAGCAGCCAAGAGGGAGGGGCGCGGAATGAAAAACTGTTTTTT.

The chain employs TRBV7-3 and TRBJ2-3, with D perhaps matching TRBD2 (6 bases). V was trimmed by 5 bases and J by 6 bases, leaving 15 bases between them. CDR3 length: 14 residues. Looked up from germline, CDR1 is SGHTA and CDR2 is FQGTGA. The CDR3: CASSGTAGSDTQYF. CDR3 coding DNA: TGTGCCAGCAGCGGGACTGCGGGGAGTGATACGCAGTATTTT.

The V and J genes are TRBV30 and TRBJ2-3; D perhaps matches TRBD2 (6 bases). The V end was cut by 3 bases, the J end by 2 bases, with 12 bases between. The CDR3 spans 14 residues. The germline CDR1 and CDR2 sequences are GTSNPN and SVGIG (reference sequence). CDR3 loop: CAWRIPGVTDTQYF. The CDR3 DNA is TGTGCCTGGAGAATCCCGGGAGTCACAGATACGCAGTATTTT.

The chain combines TRBV30 with TRBJ1-4; the match to TRBD1 covers 8 bases. CDR1 is GTSNPN and CDR2 is SVGIG in the germline V gene (reference sequence). Trimming removed 5 bases from V and 6 bases from J; junction bases left unmatched: 2. This CDR3 has 12 residues. CDR3 DNA sequence: TGTGCCTGGTCGGGACAGGATGAAAAACTGTTTTTT. Translating it yields CAWSGQDEKLFF.

This clone has a handful of counts. The CDR3 coding sequence is TGTGCCAGCAGCTCACACGGGGGGGGTACGCAGTATTTT. Protein product: CASSSHGGGTQYF. This chain joins TRBV11-3 and TRBJ2-3; 8 bases line up with TRBD2. Trimming took 4 bases from V and 8 from J; bases not matched to a gene: 5. The CDR3 sequence is 13 residues long. Germline-derived CDR1 and CDR2 are SGHNT and YENEEA.

The chain recombines TRBV28 with TRBJ1-2; tentative D call: TRBD1 (5 bases). With 5 bases removed from V and 5 bases from J, the gap between germline ends came to 15 bases. CDR3 length equals 14 residues. Germline CDR1 is MDHEN and CDR2 is SYDVKM. The CDR3 loop is CASSTHQGWYGYTF. The CDR3 region has the DNA TGTGCCAGCAGTACACACCAGGGATGGTATGGCTACACCTTC.

The chain uses TRBV29-1 and TRBJ2-7, with unresolved D. This CDR3 spans 12 amino acids. V shed 7 bases and J shed 4 bases, with 14 bases lying between them. The germline V gene encodes CDR1 SQVTM and CDR2 ANQGSEA. CDR3 nucleotides: TGCAGCGGCCGGTCCGGGTCTTACGAGCAGTACTTC. This translates into CSGRSGSYEQYF.

In its sample, this clone was seen once. This chain joins TRBV29-1 and TRBJ2-1, with 11 bases identical to TRBD2. V was pared by 6 bases and J by 8 bases, with 15 bases of the junction left unmatched. The germline CDR1 and CDR2 sequences are SQVTM and ANQGSEA. This CDR3 spans 16 amino acids. The CDR3 is CSVRTASGRLGDEQFF. The CDR3 DNA reads TGCAGCGTCCGAACGGCTAGCGGGAGGTTAGGGGATGAGCAGTTCTTC.

This chain's CDR3 is CAWTTGAYGYTF. CDR3 nucleotide sequence: TGTGCCTGGACTACAGGGGCCTATGGCTACACCTTC. The chain is built from TRBV30 and TRBJ1-2; TRBD1 matches at 7 bases. This CDR3 contains 12 residues. Losses at the gene ends were 4 bases for V and 4 bases for J; bases not matched to a gene: 3. CDR1 is GTSNPN and CDR2 is SVGIG in the germline V gene (reference sequence).

The chain is built from TRBV28 and TRBJ1-5; possibly TRBD1 for D (6 bases). In germline, CDR1 is MDHEN, CDR2 SYDVKM. This CDR3 is 16 amino acids long. With 2 bases removed from V and 2 bases from J, the gap between germline ends came to 13 bases. CDR3 nucleotide sequence: TGTGCCAGCAGTTTACAACAGGGAATTGGCAATCAGCCCCAGCATTTT. Protein product: CASSLQQGIGNQPQHF.

The V gene is TRBV7-8, the J gene TRBJ1-5; 8 bases agree with TRBD1. The CDR3 has 15 amino acids. Germline V gives CDR1 SGHVS, CDR2 FQNEAQ. V gave up 1 base and J gave up 7 bases; unmatched junction bases: 6. This CDR3 reads CASSLDRQGRQPQHF. The CDR3 DNA sequence: TGTGCCAGCAGCTTAGACCGACAGGGGCGGCAGCCCCAGCATTTT.

This clone was found a few times. This chain uses TRBV28 with TRBJ1-1; no firm D call. Germline V gives CDR1 MDHEN, CDR2 SYDVKM. This CDR3 has 12 amino acids. The V and J ends lost 4 bases and 11 bases respectively, with 14 bases between them. The CDR3 sequence is CASSSSLAMAFF. CDR3 DNA sequence: TGTGCCAGCAGTTCCTCTCTGGCAATGGCTTTCTTT.

V and J are TRBV4-3 and TRBJ2-4; D may be TRBD2 (6 bases). This CDR3 is 17 amino acids long. Trimming cost V 0 bases and J 1 base, with 13 bases left between them. Germline CDR1 LGHNA, CDR2 YSLEER. For the CDR3, the DNA is TGCGCCAGCAGCCAAGAGAGGTGGGAGGAGGCCAAAAACATTCAGTACTTC. As protein: CASSQERWEEAKNIQYF.